One sample yielded the 25 T cell receptor beta chains listed below, sequenced in a study of T-cell reconstitution after alpha-beta-depleted transplantation in children. A library of TCRbeta sequences, prepared with unique molecular identifiers, was generated. TCRdb used MiXCR to reprocess the PCR reads, holding one entry per CDR3 protein. The sample has about 230,000 distinct CDR3 sequences, under 9.5% seen once; the top ten hold 5% to 7%. The sample in question was PBMCs from the stem cell graft donor, obtained from the stem cell graft. The receptors were gathered from a human donor who donated a stem cell graft to a child with acute lymphoblastic leukemia.

The sample holds a few counts of this clonotype. The chain employs TRBV11-3 and TRBJ2-2, with D unclear. The CDR3 covers 12 residues. The germline gives CDR1 SGHNT, CDR2 YENEEA. The V end lost 4 bases, the J end lost 6 bases, and 6 bases lay between the germline ends. CDR3 sequence: CASSSDAGELFF. DNA of the CDR3: TGTGCCAGCAGCTCAGATGCCGGGGAGCTGTTTTTT. The full variable domain, with the rest looked up from reference TRBV11-3 and TRBJ2-2, is EAGVVQSPRYKIIEKKQPVAFWCNPISGHNTLYWYLQNLGQGPELLIRYENEEAVDDSQLPKDRFSAERLKGVDSTLKIQPAELGDSAVYLCASSSDAGELFFGEGSRLTVL.

This clonotype was picked up many times. The genes are TRBV7-2 and TRBJ1-1, with 7 bases lining up with TRBD1. This CDR3 contains 15 residues. Germline CDR1 SGHTA, CDR2 FQGNSA. Losses at the gene ends were 3 bases for V and 1 base for J; bases not matched to a gene: 5. The CDR3 protein is CASSFSTGKNTEAFF. The CDR3, as DNA: TGTGCCAGCAGCTTCTCGACAGGGAAGAACACTGAAGCTTTCTTT.

The genes are TRBV12-3 or TRBV12-4 and TRBJ1-5; TRBD1 is a possible D gene (5 bases). Trimming shortened V by 5 bases and J by 2 bases, and 16 bases separated the two germline ends. The CDR3 length is 16 residues. The CDR3 here is CASSLRQSLRNQPQHF. The CDR3 DNA sequence: TGTGCCAGCAGTCTCAGACAGTCTTTGCGCAATCAGCCCCAGCATTTT.

This clonotype was picked up many times. This chain links TRBV7-8 with TRBJ2-1; the D is unclear. Trimming stripped 6 bases from V and 9 bases from J, with 12 bases between. CDR1 and CDR2 (germline): SGHVS, FQNEAQ. The CDR3 extends over 12 amino acids. The CDR3 is CASRNRIGEQFF. In DNA, the CDR3 is TGTGCCAGCAGAAACCGTATTGGTGAGCAGTTCTTC.

This clonotype was detected many times. The V call is TRBV5-6, the J call TRBJ2-1, with D uncertain. This CDR3 spans 16 amino acids. Germline CDR1 SGHDT, CDR2 YYEEEE. Trimming took 2 bases from V and 2 from J, leaving 14 bases between them. In DNA form, the CDR3 reads TGTGCCAGCAGCTTTACGCCGCTCAGACCCTACAATGAGCAGTTCTTC. It translates to CASSFTPLRPYNEQFF.

This clonotype was detected ten times or more. The chain links TRBV5-1 to TRBJ1-1; 11 positions match TRBD1. V trimming: 4 bases; J trimming: 7 bases; junction bases outside the gene matches: 6. Per the germline V gene, CDR1 is SGHRS and CDR2 is YFSETQ. This CDR3 comprises 14 residues. In nucleotides, the CDR3 is TGCGCCAGCAGCGCAGGACAGGGGGCTAGTGAAGCTTTCTTT. Its translation: CASSAGQGASEAFF.

V usage is TRBV5-6 and J usage is TRBJ2-7; possibly TRBD1 or TRBD2 for D (5 bases each). This CDR3 is 15 amino acids long. Germline V gene sequence: CDR1 SGHDT, CDR2 YYEEEE. Trimming removed 0 bases at V and 2 bases at J, with 12 bases between. CDR3: CASSLEIGTAYEQYF. CDR3 bases: TGTGCCAGCAGCTTGGAAATCGGGACGGCCTACGAGCAGTACTTC.

The V gene is TRBV18, the J gene TRBJ1-5; D gene ambiguous. With 2 bases removed from V and 3 bases from J, the gap between germline ends came to 14 bases. Germline CDR1 KGHSH, CDR2 LQKENI. This CDR3 region has 16 residues. The CDR3, as DNA: TGTGCCAGCTCACCAACAAGGTTAACGGACAATCAGCCCCAGCATTTT. Its translation: CASSPTRLTDNQPQHF.

This clonotype was counted many times. The chain links TRBV7-2 to TRBJ1-1, with 8 bases identical to TRBD1. Germline assignment: CDR1 SGHTA and CDR2 FQGNSA. The CDR3 sequence is 13 residues long. Losses at the gene ends were 5 bases for V and 3 bases for J; bases not matched to a gene: 2. CDR3 residues: CASSVQGDTEAFF. Written as DNA, the CDR3 is TGTGCCAGCAGCGTACAGGGGGACACTGAAGCTTTCTTT.

The chain links TRBV18 to TRBJ1-1; no reliable D call. The V end lost 1 base, the J end lost 3 bases, and 15 bases lay between the germline ends. CDR3 length equals 16 residues. The germline V gene has CDR1 KGHSH and CDR2 LQKENI. In DNA, the CDR3 is TGTGCCAGCTCACCACGGGCAGGCCCCGGGGACACTGAAGCTTTCTTT. Amino acid sequence: CASSPRAGPGDTEAFF.

This clonotype was recorded a few times. The rearrangement joins TRBV9 to TRBJ1-6; maybe TRBD1 (5 bases). CDR1 is SGDLS, CDR2 YYNGEE, per germline. This CDR3 has 15 amino acids. V lost 0 bases and J lost 3, with 7 bases in between. CDR3 in DNA: TGTGCCAGCAGCGTAGGGGGACTCTATAATTCACCCCTCCACTTT. It is translated as CASSVGGLYNSPLHF.

The chain combines TRBV5-1 with TRBJ2-7; 10 bases agree with TRBD2. The ends lost 4 bases at V and 5 bases at J; junction bases unmatched: 21. Germline assignment: CDR1 SGHRS and CDR2 YFSETQ. CDR3 length: 19 amino acids. The CDR3 DNA reads TGCGCCAGCAGCGGCAACGCTGTCCCCAAAGCGGGGGGGTGGAACGAGCAGTACTTC. Its translation: CASSGNAVPKAGGWNEQYF.

This clonotype was detected only a few times. This chain joins TRBV12-3 or TRBV12-4 and TRBJ2-5, with 8 bases that match TRBD1. V was clipped by 4 bases and J by 6 bases; unmatched bases: 7. This CDR3 region has 14 residues. Here the CDR3 reads CASSSTGVRQTQYF. Here the CDR3 DNA reads TGTGCCAGCAGTTCGACAGGGGTTCGGCAGACCCAGTACTTC.

This clonotype was observed at least ten times. The chain combines TRBV12-3 or TRBV12-4 with TRBJ2-7; 9 bases map to TRBD1. The CDR3 runs 14 residues. Losses at the gene ends were 5 bases for V and 6 bases for J; bases not matched to a gene: 8. CDR3 loop: CASSPTGGFGEQYF. In nucleotides, the CDR3 is TGTGCCAGCAGTCCTACAGGGGGCTTCGGCGAGCAGTACTTC.

This rearrangement joins TRBV5-5 to TRBJ1-2; D unclear. CDR3 length: 14 amino acids. The germline V gene encodes CDR1 SGHKS and CDR2 YYEKEE (reference sequence). V was cut by 4 bases and J by 4 bases, with 14 bases left in between. The CDR3 loop reads CASSPDGISYGYTF. CDR3 bases: TGTGCCAGCAGCCCGGACGGGATTTCCTATGGCTACACCTTC.

This clonotype was seen more than once but under ten times. The rearrangement uses TRBV18 and TRBJ2-3; D is ambiguous. Deletions cut 4 bases from V and 5 bases from J, with 4 bases between. This CDR3 comprises 11 residues. Germline CDR1 KGHSH, CDR2 LQKENI. The CDR3 sequence: CASSQKDTQYF. The CDR3 region has the DNA TGTGCCAGCTCACAAAAAGATACGCAGTATTTT.

V is TRBV5-1 and J is TRBJ1-6; 7 nucleotides align to TRBD1. The CDR3 contains 16 residues. J gave up 8 bases and V 5 bases, and 13 bases lay outside the gene matches. Germline V gives CDR1 SGHRS, CDR2 YFSETQ. As DNA, the CDR3 is TGCGCCAGCAGTCATACAGGGGCCCCAGAGGATTCACCCCTCCACTTT. It is translated as CASSHTGAPEDSPLHF.

The rearrangement links TRBV5-4 to TRBJ1-1, with 11 bases identical to TRBD1. The V and J ends lost 5 bases and 6 bases, in that order; junction bases with no gene match: 6. CDR1 and CDR2 (germline): SGHNT, YYREEE (reference sequence). This CDR3 comprises 14 residues. CDR3 amino acids: CASSQDRGHSEAFF. CDR3 DNA: TGTGCCAGCAGTCAGGACAGGGGGCATTCTGAAGCTTTCTTT.

This clonotype came up a few times. The chain carries TRBV12-3 or TRBV12-4 and TRBJ2-1; TRBD2 matches 7 bases. With 3 bases clipped from V and 2 bases from J, the junction kept 4 bases outside the gene matches. The CDR3 length is 15 residues. CDR3 sequence (DNA): TGTGCCAGCAGTTTGTTTCGGGGGGCCTACAATGAGCAGTTCTTC. This codes for CASSLFRGAYNEQFF.

The chain uses TRBV12-3 or TRBV12-4 and TRBJ1-1, with D perhaps TRBD1 (6 bases). The length of the CDR3 is 12 residues. The germline V and J ends were trimmed by 7 bases and 8 bases, with 14 bases remaining between them. In DNA form, the CDR3 reads TGTGCCAGCACGTCGGTGGGGGGCGAAGCTTTCTTT. The encoded protein is CASTSVGGEAFF.

This clonotype has at least ten counts. V and J are TRBV30 and TRBJ2-2; 10 positions match TRBD2. Germline values: CDR1 GTSNPN, CDR2 SVGIG (reference sequence). V shed 2 bases, J shed 6 bases, and the junction held 3 bases outside the gene matches. The CDR3 has 14 residues. CDR3: CAWSPLAGAGELFF. The CDR3 DNA sequence: TGTGCCTGGAGTCCCCTAGCGGGGGCCGGGGAGCTGTTTTTT.

The table lists this clonotype with many counts. The gene calls are TRBV7-2 and TRBJ2-1, with 11 bases lining up with TRBD2. Germline V gene sequence: CDR1 SGHTA, CDR2 FQGNSA. This CDR3 is 17 amino acids long. Germline trimming cut 6 bases from V and 4 bases from J; bases unmatched to any gene: 11. As DNA, the CDR3 is TGTGCCAGCAGAATAGCGGGGGGGCCGGTTCGGTACAATGAGCAGTTCTTC. Amino acids: CASRIAGGPVRYNEQFF.

This clonotype was seen many times. This sequence joins TRBV10-3 and TRBJ2-3; D remains unclear. In germline, CDR1 is ENHRY, CDR2 SYGVKD. This CDR3 has 11 amino acids. V shed 10 bases and J shed 0 bases, with 5 bases lying between them. The CDR3 protein is CATTSTDTQYF. CDR3 bases: TGTGCCACCACTAGCACAGATACGCAGTATTTT.

The V and J genes are TRBV7-2 and TRBJ2-3; D unclear. Germline CDR1 SGHTA, CDR2 FQGNSA. Trimming pared 1 base from V and 2 bases from J, leaving 10 bases between. The CDR3 contains 15 residues. The CDR3, as DNA: TGTGCCAGCAGCTTAGTTTATGAAGTCACAGATACGCAGTATTTT. Protein: CASSLVYEVTDTQYF.

The V and J genes are TRBV5-1 and TRBJ1-2; D not resolved. The CDR3 covers 13 residues. The ends were cut back, 4 bases at V and 4 bases at J, with 11 bases in the middle. In germline, CDR1 is SGHRS, CDR2 YFSETQ. For the CDR3, the DNA is TGCGCCAGCAGCCCTGACGGACCCTATGGCTACACCTTC. This gives the protein CASSPDGPYGYTF.